What follows are 24 T cell receptor beta chains derived from one specimen sequenced in a study of OX40 agonist ivuxolimab in advanced cancers. The receptor library was made with the immunoSEQ multiplex PCR assay. In TCRdb, the immuneACCESS table is reduced to in-frame sequences with V and J assigned. These tables do not hold every clone; where another copy was compared, an unresolved V gene accounts for under half, and the others remain unexplained. This sample is represented by around 18,000 clones; roughly 73% of them were singletons. In total, the top ten clones hold about 21% of the sample. The sequencing used CD4+ or CD8+ T cells sorted from blood, collected in a trial of the OX40 agonist ivuxolimab. The receptors here all came from an adult with an advanced solid tumor such as melanoma, head and neck, liver or kidney cancer.

Comments on this clone: Other DNA sequences in this sample translate to the same CDR3. V and J are TRBV27 and TRBJ2-7, with D perhaps TRBD2 (6 bases). V was cut by 3 bases and J by 5 bases, with 20 bases left in between. The CDR3 consists of 16 residues. The germline V gene has CDR1 MNHEY and CDR2 SMNVEV (reference sequence). CDR3 protein: CASSFVRELGTDEQYF. The CDR3 region has the DNA TGTGCCAGCAGTTTTGTACGGGAGCTGGGAACCGACGAGCAGTACTTC.

The V gene is TRBV29-1, the J gene TRBJ2-7, with D possibly TRBD1 on 6 matching bases. V was cut by 7 bases and J by 2 bases, with 21 bases left in between. Germline CDR1 reads SQVTM; CDR2 reads ANQGSEA. CDR3 length equals 15 residues. CDR3 bases: TGCAGCGCATCCGAAGGGGCAGGGACACCCTACGAGCAGTACTTC. Translated, it gives CSASEGAGTPYEQYF.

This chain uses TRBV14 with TRBJ2-7; a possible D gene is TRBD2 (5 bases). Germline V CDR1 and CDR2: SGHDN, FVKESK. Trimming removed 3 bases from V and 6 bases from J, with 15 bases in between. There are 14 residues in the CDR3. In DNA, the CDR3 is TGTGCCAGCAGCCACAACACGAGGGCGTCCGAGCAGTACTTC. Amino acid sequence: CASSHNTRASEQYF.

CDR3 bases: TGCAGCGTTGAAGGCGGGACAGGGGGCCCCGAGCAGTACTTC. Residues: CSVEGGTGGPEQYF. The V gene is TRBV29-1, the J gene TRBJ2-5; TRBD1 matches 12 bases. The J call could be wrong; TRBJ2-7 is a better fit for the DNA end. Germline CDR1 reads SQVTM; CDR2 reads ANQGSEA. This CDR3 region has 14 residues.

This chain uses TRBV10-3 with TRBJ2-7; D remains unclear. This CDR3 region has 14 residues. The V and J ends lost 4 bases and 2 bases respectively, with 12 bases between them. Germline V gene lookup returns CDR1 ENHRY and CDR2 SYGVKD. The CDR3 DNA follows: TGTGCCATCAGTGTTACCGGGCCCCCCTACGAGCAGTACTTC. Its translation is CAISVTGPPYEQYF.

This chain connects TRBV10-3 to TRBJ2-2; a weak D match, TRBD1 (6 bases). The germline V and J ends were trimmed by 0 bases and 3 bases, with 11 bases remaining between them. There are 16 residues in the CDR3. Germline V gene lookup returns CDR1 ENHRY and CDR2 SYGVKD. The CDR3 sequence is CAISESWTEDTGELFF. CDR3 coding DNA: TGTGCCATCAGTGAGTCATGGACAGAGGACACCGGGGAGCTGTTTTTT.

This clone was seen a few times. The rearrangement links TRBV2 to TRBJ2-7; D gene unclear. The CDR3 runs 12 residues. V was shortened by 10 bases and J by 1 base, with 11 bases between the two germline ends. CDR1 and CDR2 from the germline V gene are SNHLY and FYNNEI. The chain's CDR3 is CATQAPSYEQYF. In DNA form, the CDR3 reads TGTGCCACTCAAGCCCCATCCTACGAGCAGTACTTC.

This clone appeared once. The V and J genes are TRBV6-1 and TRBJ1-2; 7 nucleotides match TRBD1. Per germline, CDR1 MNHNS and CDR2 SASEGT. V lost 6 bases to trimming and J lost 0 bases; unmatched junction nucleotides: 4. This CDR3 spans 14 amino acids. The CDR3 DNA sequence: TGTGCCAGCAGCCCACAGGGGACTAACTATGGCTACACCTTC. Its protein is CASSPQGTNYGYTF.

This clone is medium-sized. This sequence joins TRBV4-1 and TRBJ1-3; D gene uncertain. CDR1 MGHRA and CDR2 YSYEKL come from the germline V gene. The CDR3 sequence is 14 residues long. V was shortened by 3 bases and J by 4 bases, with 10 bases between the two germline ends. In DNA, the CDR3 is TGCGCCAGCAGCCAGCAACGAGGGGGAAACACCATATATTTT. Protein: CASSQQRGGNTIYF.

On this clone itself: This CDR3 is also generated by other DNA sequences in the sample. The J gene is TRBJ2-3, the V gene TRBV9; no definite D call. Germline values: CDR1 SGDLS, CDR2 YYNGEE. This CDR3 has 13 amino acids. Trimming removed 0 bases at V and 3 bases at J, with 5 bases between. CDR3 DNA: TGTGCCAGCAGCGTAGAGGGAACAGATACGCAGTATTTT. Encoded protein: CASSVEGTDTQYF.

This chain links TRBV4-1 with TRBJ2-1; TRBD1 matches at 7 bases. This CDR3 contains 18 residues. V lost 4 bases, J lost 0 bases, and 12 bases stayed unmatched. Germline V lookup: CDR1 MGHRA, CDR2 YSYEKL. CDR3 nucleotides: TGCGCCAGCAGCCGGATGACAGGGTCGCTAAGCTCCTACAATGAGCAGTTCTTC. This translates into CASSRMTGSLSSYNEQFF.

Concerning this clone itself: Other DNA sequences of this sample code for an identical CDR3. The rearrangement links TRBV9 to TRBJ2-3; D may be TRBD2 (6 bases). Per germline, CDR1 SGDLS and CDR2 YYNGEE. The CDR3 covers 14 residues. Trimming left V 0 bases short and J 6 bases short, with 11 bases between. CDR3 DNA sequence: TGTGCCAGCAGCGTAGCTGGGGCGGGGGATACGCAGTATTTT. Encoded protein: CASSVAGAGDTQYF.

V and J are TRBV30 and TRBJ2-7, with D perhaps TRBD1 or TRBD2 (5 bases each). CDR3 length equals 14 residues. The V end lost 0 bases, the J end lost 4 bases, and 13 bases lay between the germline ends. CDR1 is GTSNPN, CDR2 SVGIG, per germline (reference sequence). CDR3 protein: CAWSVDSGAYEQYF. CDR3 DNA: TGTGCCTGGAGTGTGGACTCTGGGGCTTACGAGCAGTACTTC.

This chain connects TRBV13 to TRBJ1-1; the D gene is possibly TRBD1 (5 bases). This CDR3 is 14 amino acids long. In germline, CDR1 is PRHDT, CDR2 FYEKMQ (reference sequence). Trimming pared 1 base from V and 1 base from J, leaving 7 bases between. The CDR3 DNA reads TGTGCCAGCAGCTTAGAGGGGACGAACACTGAAGCTTTCTTT. Protein product: CASSLEGTNTEAFF.

The V gene is TRBV11-2, the J gene TRBJ2-1; D unresolved. The CDR3 is made up of 15 amino acids. Germline V lookup: CDR1 SGHAT, CDR2 FQNNGV. Trimming stripped 1 base from V and 3 bases from J, with 10 bases between. The CDR3 reads CASSLGEDYYNEQFF. The CDR3 nucleotides read TGTGCCAGCAGCTTAGGGGAAGATTACTACAATGAGCAGTTCTTC.

The V and J genes are TRBV7-8 and TRBJ1-1, with D possibly TRBD1 on 5 matching bases. Trimming removed 1 base from V and 7 bases from J, with 7 bases in between. This CDR3 contains 12 residues. Germline-derived CDR1 and CDR2 are SGHVS and FQNEAQ. The CDR3 sequence is CASSLGGVEAFF. The DNA of the CDR3 is TGTGCCAGCAGCTTAGGGGGCGTTGAAGCTTTCTTT.

The chain has TRBV28 and TRBJ2-5; D is ambiguous. CDR1 and CDR2 (germline): MDHEN, SYDVKM. There are 13 residues in the CDR3. Trimming took 5 bases from V and 1 from J, leaving 8 bases between them. DNA of the CDR3: TGTGCCAGCAGTCCCCGCATCCAAGAGACCCAGTACTTC. Translating it yields CASSPRIQETQYF.

V is TRBV27 and J is TRBJ1-5; D might be TRBD1 (5 bases). Germline CDR1 is MNHEY and CDR2 is SMNVEV (reference sequence). The V end lost 1 base, the J end lost 4 bases, and 11 bases lay between the germline ends. This CDR3 comprises 15 residues. In nucleotides, the CDR3 is TGTGCCAGCAGTTTATATGGGGGGAGGAATCAGCCCCAGCATTTT. Translated: CASSLYGGRNQPQHF.

This clone was picked up a small number of times. The chain joins TRBV5-5 to TRBJ1-6; no definite D call. The CDR3 extends over 16 amino acids. V was trimmed by 4 bases and J by 9 bases, leaving 20 bases between them. Germline V gene lookup returns CDR1 SGHKS and CDR2 YYEKEE (reference sequence). CDR3 DNA: TGTGCCAGCAGCGGGATGTACGGGGATGGTGGTTCACCCCTCCACTTT. This codes for CASSGMYGDGGSPLHF.

The chain employs TRBV13 and TRBJ2-7; TRBD2 might be the D (6 bases). Germline values: CDR1 PRHDT, CDR2 FYEKMQ (reference sequence). CDR3 length: 16 amino acids. The germline V and J ends were trimmed by 3 bases and 3 bases, with 18 bases remaining between them. The CDR3 loop reads CASSFGAAGRNYEQYF. The CDR3 region has the DNA TGTGCCAGCAGCTTTGGAGCGGCGGGGAGGAACTACGAGCAGTACTTC.

The chain links TRBV6-6 to TRBJ2-1; 9 nucleotides agree with TRBD2. Germline trimming cut 2 bases from V and 5 bases from J; bases unmatched to any gene: 4. The length of the CDR3 is 15 residues. From germline, CDR1 is MNHNY and CDR2 SVGAGI (reference sequence). The CDR3 here is CASSYESGRNNEQFF. The CDR3 nucleotides are TGTGCCAGCAGTTACGAGAGCGGGAGGAACAATGAGCAGTTCTTC.

The chain links TRBV2 to TRBJ2-7, with D possibly being TRBD1 (6 bases). The CDR3 is 14 residues long. Germline V lookup: CDR1 SNHLY, CDR2 FYNNEI. The V end was cut by 3 bases, the J end by 3 bases, with 12 bases between. The chain's CDR3 is CASSDPDSYYEQYF. CDR3 bases: TGTGCCAGCAGTGATCCGGACAGCTACTACGAGCAGTACTTC.

This clone is classed as medium-sized. This rearrangement joins TRBV11-2 to TRBJ1-1, with 7 bases fitting TRBD1. Trimming cost V 0 bases and J 1 base; bases outside gene matches: 2. Germline values: CDR1 SGHAT, CDR2 FQNNGV. The length of the CDR3 is 15 residues. The CDR3 bases are TGTGCCAGCAGCTTAGAGGGACAGCCGAACACTGAAGCTTTCTTT. This translates into CASSLEGQPNTEAFF.

The chain has TRBV9 and TRBJ2-7; 8 nucleotides align to TRBD1. V shed 0 bases and J 4 bases; nucleotides not matched to a gene: 6. CDR1 SGDLS and CDR2 YYNGEE come from the germline V gene. This CDR3 region has 15 residues. CDR3 DNA sequence: TGTGCCAGCAGCGTAGGGTCAGGGGGCGCGTACGAGCAGTACTTC. This translates into CASSVGSGGAYEQYF.